The subject of this entry is one T cell receptor beta chain. Its antigen is as yet unknown. This sample is part of a study of T cells in Graves' hyperthyroidism and ophthalmopathy. Notes on the study in general: Median prediction lead before ophthalmopathy onset was 6.5 months with the model. Within blood appeared most thyroid clonotypes that had expanded above 0.001.

The authors took PBMCs from 8.5 to 10 ml fresh peripheral blood. The germline gives CDR1 SQVTM, CDR2 ANQGSEA. The CDR3 is 11 amino acids. V was pared by 8 bases and J by 3 bases, with 10 bases between. TCR beta CDR3 region amplification was performed from RNA transcripts. The HTBI primer set was used in a first-round RT-PCR of the TCR CDR3. TCRdb redid the calling of the multiplex PCR reads with MiXCR, one entry per CDR3 protein. The sample has roughly 800,000 distinct CDR3 sequences; 38% are singletons. This receptor was taken from a man aged 18 to 30 with Graves' hyperthyroidism. J is TRBJ1-1 and V is TRBV29-1, with D unresolved. The sequencing sample was made of blood. CDR3 sequence (DNA): TGCAGCTTAGGCGTGGACACTGAAGCTTTCTTT. This translates into CSLGVDTEAFF.